The 31 T cell receptor beta chains below all came from one sample that was sequenced in a study of T-cell memory formation after mild COVID-19. TCRdb reprocessed the 5' RACE reads via MiXCR and lists one record per CDR3 protein. This sample has roughly 350,000 distinct CDR3 sequences, with around 20% found just once. Sequenced sample: PBMCs or a T cell subset sorted from them (not recorded which). The origin of the receptors is an adult woman who had mild COVID-19 (a few samples of this study predate the infection). Cell type and time point are not known.

This clonotype has only a few counts. The genes are TRBV5-6 and TRBJ2-3; no reliable D call. CDR1 is SGHDT and CDR2 is YYEEEE in the germline V gene. This CDR3 is built from 14 residues. The V gene lost 4 bases and the J gene lost 0 bases, with 9 bases spanning the gap. The CDR3 sequence: CASSRDRSTDTQYF. The CDR3 DNA is TGTGCCAGCAGCCGCGACCGGAGCACAGATACGCAGTATTTT.

This clonotype was detected ten times or more. V is TRBV5-1 and J is TRBJ2-1; D not certain. Germline V lookup: CDR1 SGHRS, CDR2 YFSETQ. The CDR3 runs 15 residues. V lost 4 bases, J lost 1 base, and 12 bases lay in between. This CDR3 is CASSDLPSSYNEQFF. The CDR3, as DNA: TGCGCCAGCAGCGATTTGCCGAGTTCCTACAATGAGCAGTTCTTC.

This chain joins TRBV27 and TRBJ1-5; tentative D call: TRBD1 (6 bases). This CDR3 is built from 15 residues. Trimming took 6 bases from V and 4 from J, leaving 16 bases between them. Germline V lookup: CDR1 MNHEY, CDR2 SMNVEV (reference sequence). The CDR3 loop reads CASRATGTLNQPQHF. In DNA, the CDR3 is TGTGCCAGCAGAGCTACAGGGACCTTGAATCAGCCCCAGCATTTT.

The rearrangement joins TRBV3-1 to TRBJ1-4, with TRBD1 identical over 8 bases. Per germline, CDR1 LGHDT and CDR2 YNNKEL (reference sequence). The V and J ends lost 4 bases and 8 bases, in that order; junction bases with no gene match: 9. This CDR3 has 15 amino acids. CDR3 loop: CASSRSGQGGEKLFF. Here the CDR3 DNA reads TGTGCCAGCAGCCGTTCAGGACAGGGAGGAGAAAAACTGTTTTTT.

The J gene is TRBJ2-7, the V gene TRBV7-2, with TRBD2 identical over 13 bases. The CDR3 extends over 16 amino acids. Germline V lookup: CDR1 SGHTA, CDR2 FQGNSA. Trimming cost V 5 bases and J 5 bases; bases outside gene matches: 9. The CDR3 here is CASSDGLAGVGHEQYF. CDR3 bases: TGTGCCAGCAGCGACGGACTAGCGGGAGTAGGCCACGAGCAGTACTTC.

The gene calls are TRBV20-1 and TRBJ2-1, with TRBD1 as a possible D gene (5 bases). Between the trimmed V and J ends, which lost 3 bases and 3 bases, there was a span of 12 bases. The CDR3 has 14 residues. Per the germline V gene, CDR1 is DFQATT and CDR2 is SNEGSKA (reference sequence). DNA of the CDR3: TGCAGTGCTAGTCGCCGGACACACTACAATGAGCAGTTCTTC. This encodes CSASRRTHYNEQFF.

The CDR3 is CASSTRDPLFF. The CDR3 DNA is TGTGCCAGCAGCACCCGGGACCCGCTGTTCTTC. The chain carries TRBV7-9 and TRBJ2-1; TRBD1 or TRBD2 may be the D gene (5 bases each). Germline V gives CDR1 SEHNR, CDR2 FQNEAQ (reference sequence). This CDR3 region has 11 residues. Deletions cut 5 bases from V and 15 bases from J, with 14 bases between. The full variable domain, in which reference TRBV7-9 and TRBJ2-1 provide the parts outside the CDR3, is DTGVSQNPRHKITKRGQNVTFRCDPISEHNRLYWYRQTLGQGPEFLTYFQNEAQLEKSRLLSDRFSAERPKGSFSTLEIQRTEQGDSAMYLCASSTRDPLFFGPGTRLTVL.

This clonotype was observed a few times. V and J are TRBV13 and TRBJ2-3; TRBD2 aligns across 7 bases. Germline V gene data show CDR1 as PRHDT and CDR2 as FYEKMQ (reference sequence). Unmatched junction bases numbered 13, after V lost 5 bases and J lost 2 bases. This CDR3 comprises 17 residues. CDR3 nucleotide sequence: TGTGCCAGCAGCCTATTCTCAGAGGCGGGGGACACAGATACGCAGTATTTT. Protein sequence: CASSLFSEAGDTDTQYF.

This clonotype was observed a handful of times. The chain employs TRBV18 and TRBJ2-7; maybe TRBD1 (6 bases). Germline-derived CDR1 and CDR2 are KGHSH and LQKENI. The CDR3 contains 14 residues. Between the trimmed V and J ends, which lost 3 bases and 2 bases, there was a span of 11 bases. CDR3 sequence reads: CASSPRQVPYEQYF. In nucleotides, the CDR3 is TGTGCCAGCTCACCCAGACAGGTCCCCTACGAGCAGTACTTC.

This chain links TRBV11-3 with TRBJ2-5; D is undetermined. There are 14 residues in the CDR3. Trimming stripped 4 bases from V and 0 bases from J, with 9 bases between. In germline, CDR1 is SGHNT, CDR2 YENEEA. The CDR3 is CASSSYTYQETQYF. The DNA for the CDR3 is TGTGCCAGCAGCTCTTACACGTACCAAGAGACCCAGTACTTC.

The V call is TRBV9, the J call TRBJ1-6; D uncertain. The CDR3 sequence is 19 residues long. The germline V gene encodes CDR1 SGDLS and CDR2 YYNGEE. V lost 0 bases and J lost 10, with 26 bases in between. The CDR3 DNA reads TGTGCCAGCAGCGTAGGATTGCGGGGAACCTTTGATGAAGGCTCACCCCTCCACTTT. This translates into CASSVGLRGTFDEGSPLHF.

This clonotype occurred a few times. The J gene is TRBJ2-7, the V gene TRBV4-1, with 9 bases lining up with TRBD1. Germline loops: CDR1 MGHRA, CDR2 YSYEKL. The CDR3 loop spans 15 amino acids. V gave up 6 bases and J gave up 3 bases; unmatched junction bases: 9. The DNA for the CDR3 is TGCGCCAGCAGTCCTAACCCGGGACAGGGCTACGAGCAGTACTTC. It yields the protein CASSPNPGQGYEQYF.

This clonotype occurred a few times. The chain uses TRBV4-2 and TRBJ2-6; D ambiguous. Trimming removed 4 bases at V and 4 bases at J, with 20 bases between. Looked up from germline, CDR1 is LGHNA and CDR2 is YNFKEQ. The CDR3 runs to 18 residues. This chain's CDR3 is CASSLPGQLTVGANVLTF. DNA for the CDR3: TGTGCCAGCAGCCTACCTGGGCAGCTCACTGTGGGGGCCAACGTCCTGACTTTC.

This clonotype came up a few times. The chain has TRBV5-4 and TRBJ2-1, with 11 bases matching TRBD1. The V and J ends lost 5 bases and 5 bases, in that order; junction bases with no gene match: 12. The CDR3 is 17 amino acids. Germline V CDR1 and CDR2: SGHNT, YYREEE (reference sequence). CDR3 nucleotides: TGTGCCAGCAGATGGACAGGGGGCACACCGTATAACAATGAGCAGTTCTTC. It translates to CASRWTGGTPYNNEQFF.

This clonotype came up many times. This chain links TRBV6-1 with TRBJ2-2, with 10 bases identical to TRBD2. The CDR3 length is 15 residues. Germline CDR1 and CDR2: MNHNS and SASEGT. J gave up 5 bases and V 5 bases, and 5 bases lay outside the gene matches. The CDR3 DNA reads TGTGCCAGCAGTCCTCTAGCGGGGGAAACCGGGGAGCTGTTTTTT. It specifies CASSPLAGETGELFF.

This clonotype was seen at least ten times. The rearrangement links TRBV12-3 or TRBV12-4 to TRBJ2-1, with D hard to call. The V end lost 7 bases, the J end lost 6 bases, and 7 bases lay between the germline ends. The CDR3 length is 11 residues. The CDR3 nucleotides are TGTGCCAGCAATCTGGGCAATGAGCAGTTCTTC. As protein: CASNLGNEQFF.

There are a few counts of this clonotype. The rearrangement uses TRBV5-1 and TRBJ2-7, with D perhaps TRBD1 (5 bases). Trimming stripped 4 bases from V and 3 bases from J, with 11 bases between. CDR1 and CDR2 from the germline V gene are SGHRS and YFSETQ. The CDR3 spans 13 residues. The CDR3 is CASSRFDSYEQYF. CDR3 DNA sequence: TGCGCCAGCAGCCGATTCGACAGCTACGAGCAGTACTTC.

This clonotype was seen only a few times. The V and J genes are TRBV9 and TRBJ1-1, with D possibly being TRBD1 (5 bases). Looked up from germline, CDR1 is SGDLS and CDR2 is YYNGEE. The CDR3 covers 14 residues. The germline V and J ends were trimmed by 2 bases and 5 bases, with 13 bases remaining between them. As DNA, the CDR3 is TGTGCCAGCAGCGTGGACGACAGTAAGACTGAAGCTTTCTTT. Its protein is CASSVDDSKTEAFF.

V usage is TRBV9 and J usage is TRBJ2-2; tentative D call: TRBD2 (5 bases). Germline V gene sequence: CDR1 SGDLS, CDR2 YYNGEE. Trimming took off 0 bases at V and 4 bases at J, with 10 bases between the two ends. The CDR3 runs 15 residues. DNA for the CDR3: TGTGCCAGCAGCGTAGAGGCGGGTGGCACCGGGGAGCTGTTTTTT. It yields the protein CASSVEAGGTGELFF.

This clonotype has a handful of counts. This sequence joins TRBV29-1 and TRBJ1-2; the D gene is possibly TRBD1 (6 bases). Germline V gene lookup returns CDR1 SQVTM and CDR2 ANQGSEA. The CDR3 spans 13 residues. V was shortened by 4 bases and J by 6 bases, with 15 bases between the two germline ends. CDR3 loop: CSVVGAEGDGYTF. The CDR3 DNA follows: TGCAGCGTTGTGGGGGCGGAAGGGGATGGCTACACCTTC.

The gene calls are TRBV15 and TRBJ2-7, with a tentative D call TRBD1 (5 bases). The CDR3 length is 13 residues. With 3 bases removed from V and 3 bases from J, the gap between germline ends came to 9 bases. Germline values: CDR1 LNHNV, CDR2 YYDKDF (reference sequence). This CDR3 reads CATSSDRLYEQYF. The CDR3 region has the DNA TGTGCCACCAGCAGCGACAGACTCTACGAGCAGTACTTC.

V usage is TRBV5-1 and J usage is TRBJ2-3, with D unresolved. Germline-derived CDR1 and CDR2 are SGHRS and YFSETQ. V dropped 4 bases and J dropped 3 bases, with 15 bases sitting between them. The CDR3 runs to 15 residues. CDR3 bases: TGCGCCAGCAGCCTGGGGTATGAAGGGACAGATACGCAGTATTTT. Residues: CASSLGYEGTDTQYF.

This clonotype was counted only a few times. In nucleotides, the CDR3 is TGTGCCAGTAACTCCGGGACTCTCTATAATTCACCCCTCCACTTT. This codes for CASNSGTLYNSPLHF. The chain employs TRBV19 and TRBJ1-6, with D tentatively TRBD1 (5 bases). Germline V gene data show CDR1 as LNHDA and CDR2 as SQIVND (reference sequence). CDR3 size: 15 residues. V lost 7 bases and J 3 bases, leaving 13 bases between the germline ends.

This clonotype showed up just a few times. This chain uses TRBV7-9 with TRBJ1-4, with TRBD1 identical over 10 bases. V gave up 5 bases and J gave up 7 bases; unmatched junction bases: 4. This CDR3 spans 14 amino acids. The V gene's germline CDR1 is SEHNR and CDR2 FQNEAQ (reference sequence). This CDR3 is CASSHDRGREKLFF. The CDR3 DNA follows: TGTGCCAGCAGCCACGACAGGGGGCGTGAAAAACTGTTTTTT.

This chain joins TRBV7-3 and TRBJ2-2, with a weak D call TRBD1 (5 bases). V was shortened by 5 bases and J by 8 bases, with 12 bases between the two germline ends. Germline-derived CDR1 and CDR2 are SGHTA and FQGTGA. The CDR3 runs 13 residues. CDR3 amino acids: CASSAPGIGELFF. The CDR3 DNA sequence: TGTGCCAGCAGCGCTCCAGGGATTGGGGAGCTGTTTTTT.

For the CDR3, the DNA is TGTGCCAGCAGTTCCCCGGACGGGATCTATGGCTACACCTTC. Residues: CASSSPDGIYGYTF. J is TRBJ1-2 and V is TRBV7-2; D remains ambiguous. CDR1 and CDR2 from the germline V gene are SGHTA and FQGNSA. There are 14 residues in the CDR3. V lost 6 bases, J lost 4 bases, and 15 bases lay in between. The full variable domain, its missing parts supplied by reference TRBV7-2 and TRBJ1-2, is GAGVSQSPSNKVTEKGKDVELRCDPISGHTALYWYRQSLGQGLEFLIYFQGNSAPDKSGLPSDRFSAERTGGSVSTLTIQRTQQEDSAVYLCASSSPDGIYGYTFGSGTRLTVV.

This clonotype was observed a few times. This chain links TRBV18 with TRBJ2-5, with D tentatively TRBD2 (5 bases). The CDR3 loop spans 14 amino acids. Germline-derived CDR1 and CDR2 are KGHSH and LQKENI. V lost 3 bases, J lost 0 bases, and 8 bases lay in between. CDR3 nucleotides: TGTGCCAGCTCACCGTCGACTAACCAAGAGACCCAGTACTTC. Protein: CASSPSTNQETQYF.

Written as DNA, the CDR3 is TGTGCCAGCAGTTCTACAGGGGGTTCAAGGACTGAAGCTTTCTTT. Translated, it gives CASSSTGGSRTEAFF. The chain carries TRBV12-3 or TRBV12-4 and TRBJ1-1; TRBD1 agrees at 8 bases. The V segment lost 4 bases and the J segment 5 bases; nucleotides outside the gene matches: 9. The CDR3 covers 15 residues.

The rearrangement links TRBV5-1 to TRBJ2-7, with 8 bases aligning to TRBD2. Losses at the gene ends were 0 bases for V and 6 bases for J; bases not matched to a gene: 2. CDR1 and CDR2 (germline): SGHRS, YFSETQ. The CDR3 extends over 13 amino acids. The CDR3 bases are TGCGCCAGCAGCTTGGCACTAGCGGCCGAGCAGTACTTC. Protein: CASSLALAAEQYF.

This sequence joins TRBV6-5 and TRBJ1-6; no reliable D call. The CDR3 loop spans 14 amino acids. The germline V gene has CDR1 MNHEY and CDR2 SVGAGI. V was shortened by 3 bases and J by 8 bases, with 11 bases between the two germline ends. CDR3 region: CASSYRERDSPLHF. For the CDR3, the DNA is TGTGCCAGCAGTTATAGGGAAAGGGATTCACCCCTCCACTTT.

In this sample, this clonotype turned up a few times. The chain couples TRBV20-1 to TRBJ2-3, with 7 bases identical to TRBD1. Unmatched junction bases numbered 8, after V lost 8 bases and J lost 3 bases. Per germline, CDR1 DFQATT and CDR2 SNEGSKA (reference sequence). The CDR3 runs 13 residues. The CDR3 DNA is TGCAGTAAACAAAAGACAGGGACAGATACGCAGTATTTT. This encodes CSKQKTGTDTQYF.